This entry describes one T cell receptor beta chain. The sample comes from a study of blood T cell repertoires in COVID-19. Study overall: The study drew acute and convalescent COVID-19 samples from the United States, Italy and Spain. Sources were T cells, B-cell-depleted T cells, or PBMCs; the material itself was cDNA or gDNA.

V shed 11 bases and J shed 8 bases, with 15 bases lying between them. The V gene's germline CDR1 is MNHGY and CDR2 SAAAGT. CDR3 length equals 12 residues. Per the study methods: Amplification with reference gene primers provided the estimates of nucleated cell counts. The repertoire was sequenced with immunoSEQ multiplex PCR; TCRdb's copy has only in-frame clones and lacks some. The D gene and trimming were derived from the DNA, and the V and J assignments and clone size from that table. Here the sample spans approximately 88,000 clones, roughly 87% being singletons. Material for sequencing was peripheral blood. The chain couples TRBV6-8 to TRBJ1-4; D unresolved. The sequence was obtained from a male donor with acute or convalescent COVID-19. The CDR3 DNA is TGTGCCGTTACCTGGACTTCGGAAAAACTGTTTTTT. It specifies CAVTWTSEKLFF.